This entry describes one T cell receptor (beta chain). The V gene's germline CDR1 is KGHSH and CDR2 LQKENI. The length of the CDR3 is 17 residues. V lost 4 bases to trimming and J lost 6 bases; unmatched junction nucleotides: 10. This specimen belongs to a study of blood T cell repertoires in COVID-19. Study at large: Samples of COVID-19 (acute and convalescent) were obtained from the United States, Italy and Spain.

Method: immunoSEQ multiplex PCR; TCRdb's copy keeps in-frame clones and lacks some. Among a few hundred thousand clones listed, approximately 78% were seen once. V usage is TRBV18 and J usage is TRBJ2-1, with TRBD2 identical over 12 bases. The specimen was peripheral blood. The receptor was isolated from a woman younger than 30 with acute or convalescent COVID-19. DNA of the CDR3: TGTGCCAGCTCACGCTCGACTAGCGGGGGACCTACCAATGAGCAGTTCTTC. This gives the protein CASSRSTSGGPTNEQFF.